These 28 T cell receptor beta chains were all obtained from the same sample, sequenced in a study of cytomegalovirus exposure and HLA in healthy donors. Only in-frame clones appear in the TCRdb table, and some are missing; sequencing was by immunoSEQ multiplex PCR. Of 200,000 to 250,000 clones listed, around four fifths are singletons. The sample consisted of PBMCs. The receptors stem from a young woman in good health and CMV-seronegative.

In this sample, this clone turned up a few times. The chain carries TRBV2 and TRBJ2-7; maybe TRBD1 (6 bases). CDR1 and CDR2 (germline): SNHLY, FYNNEI. Trimming took off 5 bases at V and 2 bases at J, with 7 bases between the two ends. The CDR3 has 12 residues. The CDR3 protein is CASSRTAYEQYF. In DNA, the CDR3 is TGTGCCAGCAGTCGGACAGCCTACGAGCAGTACTTC. Variable domain in full (rest from reference TRBV2 and TRBJ2-7): EPEVTQTPSHQVTQMGQEVILRCVPISNHLYFYWYRQILGQKVEFLVSFYNNEISEKSEIFDDQFSVERPDGSNFTLKIRSTKLEDSAMYFCASSRTAYEQYFGPGTRLTVT.

V usage is TRBV2 and J usage is TRBJ2-3; TRBD2 matches at 14 bases. With V trimmed by 6 bases and J by 0 bases, 8 bases remained unmatched. The CDR3 extends over 18 amino acids. The germline CDR1 and CDR2 sequences are SNHLY and FYNNEI. The CDR3 nucleotides are TGTGCCAGCAGGATGGGGACTAGCGGGGGCCGTAGCACAGATACGCAGTATTTT. It is translated as CASRMGTSGGRSTDTQYF.

In regard to this clone: The junction does not match germline at one end; this may be a read error. V gene TRBV6-5 combines with J gene TRBJ1-2, with 9 bases fitting TRBD1. CDR1 MNHEY and CDR2 SVGAGI come from the germline V gene. The CDR3 loop spans 14 amino acids. CDR3 amino acids: CATSNRGPNYGYTF. The CDR3 bases are TGTGCCACCAGTAACAGGGGGCCTAACTATGGCTACACCTTC.

The V and J genes are TRBV28 and TRBJ2-1, with TRBD2 identical over 7 bases. Trimming at V came to 6 bases and at J to 8 bases, leaving 10 bases not matched to a gene. Per the germline V gene, CDR1 is MDHEN and CDR2 is SYDVKM. The CDR3 is made up of 14 amino acids. Written as DNA, the CDR3 is TGTGCCAGCAGAACAACTAGCGCGGGCTATGAGCAGTTCTTC. Its translation: CASRTTSAGYEQFF.

The rearrangement links TRBV6-1 to TRBJ1-5, with D perhaps matching TRBD1 (5 bases). The germline CDR1 and CDR2 sequences are MNHNS and SASEGT. CDR3 size: 14 residues. V lost 6 bases and J 3 bases, leaving 12 bases between the germline ends. DNA for the CDR3: TGTGCCAGCAGCACGGGACTTCTCAATCAGCCCCAGCATTTT. Protein product: CASSTGLLNQPQHF.

This clone was seen a handful of times. Distinct nucleotide sequences in the sample also encode this CDR3. The chain employs TRBV5-1 and TRBJ1-1; 7 bases are shared with TRBD1. Germline V lookup: CDR1 SGHRS, CDR2 YFSETQ. Trimming removed 2 bases from V and 1 base from J; junction bases left unmatched: 2. This CDR3 is built from 14 residues. The CDR3 sequence is CASSLDRANTEAFF. In nucleotides, the CDR3 is TGCGCCAGCAGCTTAGACAGGGCGAACACTGAAGCTTTCTTT.

The J gene is TRBJ2-5, the V gene TRBV6-6; 12 bases align to TRBD2. Per germline, CDR1 MNHNY and CDR2 SVGAGI (reference sequence). This CDR3 contains 15 residues. The V segment lost 6 bases and the J segment 3 bases; nucleotides outside the gene matches: 5. The CDR3 bases are TGTGCCAGCAGCCGCCCTAGCGGGGGGGAAGAGACCCAGTACTTC. It specifies CASSRPSGGEETQYF.

CDR3 residues: CASSQAPLETQYF. The CDR3 DNA reads TGCGCCAGCAGCCAAGCCCCGCTAGAGACCCAGTACTTC. This chain joins TRBV4-1 and TRBJ2-5; D call uncertain. The length of the CDR3 is 13 residues. Trimming shortened V by 1 base and J by 4 bases, and 7 bases separated the two germline ends. Germline V gene lookup returns CDR1 MGHRA and CDR2 YSYEKL.

The chain is built from TRBV30 and TRBJ2-3, with D perhaps matching TRBD2 (6 bases). CDR1 GTSNPN and CDR2 SVGIG come from the germline V gene (reference sequence). This CDR3 has 16 amino acids. V lost 1 base and J 1 base, leaving 15 bases between the germline ends. The CDR3, as DNA: TGTGCCTGGAGTGAGTTACGCGGGGTAGGCACAGATACGCAGTATTTT. Its protein is CAWSELRGVGTDTQYF.

This chain joins TRBV30 and TRBJ2-7, with 7 bases fitting TRBD1. The CDR3 contains 14 residues. The junction had 8 bases not matched to a gene; V was cut back by 3 bases and J by 3 bases. CDR1 GTSNPN and CDR2 SVGIG come from the germline V gene (reference sequence). The CDR3 here is CAWRIPGQHYEQYF. The CDR3 region has the DNA TGTGCCTGGAGAATTCCGGGACAGCACTACGAGCAGTACTTC.

This chain joins TRBV6-5 and TRBJ1-1; D might be TRBD1 (6 bases). The germline CDR1 and CDR2 sequences are MNHEY and SVGAGI. The V gene lost 6 bases and the J gene lost 3 bases, with 11 bases spanning the gap. The CDR3 runs to 13 residues. The CDR3 region is CASSHREDTEAFF. The DNA for the CDR3 is TGTGCCAGCAGCCACAGGGAGGACACTGAAGCTTTCTTT.

This chain uses TRBV27 with TRBJ2-1; 8 bases are a match to TRBD1. This CDR3 comprises 17 residues. Germline loops: CDR1 MNHEY, CDR2 SMNVEV (reference sequence). The V gene end was trimmed by 5 bases and the J gene end by 14 bases; junction bases not matched to a gene: 23. CDR3 sequence: CASSPNQRVQGAGREFF. Written as DNA, the CDR3 is TGTGCCAGCAGTCCAAACCAGAGAGTTCAGGGGGCCGGAAGAGAGTTCTTC.

CDR3 region: CASSSTGGPTAFF. DNA for the CDR3: TGTGCCAGCAGTTCAACAGGGGGCCCGACGGCTTTCTTT. This chain joins TRBV27 and TRBJ1-1; 9 bases line up with TRBD1. J was trimmed by 11 bases and V by 4 bases; bases with no gene match: 8. In germline, CDR1 is MNHEY, CDR2 SMNVEV (reference sequence). There are 13 residues in the CDR3.

The chain has TRBV6-5 and TRBJ2-7, with 8 bases matching TRBD1. The CDR3 sequence is 14 residues long. Germline CDR1 reads MNHEY; CDR2 reads SVGAGI. The V gene end was trimmed by 5 bases and the J gene end by 1 base; junction bases not matched to a gene: 4. CDR3 bases: TGTGCCAGCAGTCGTGGACAGGGTTCCTACGAGCAGTACTTC. It translates to CASSRGQGSYEQYF.

J is TRBJ2-7 and V is TRBV7-9, with 10 bases aligning to TRBD1. J gave up 1 base and V 5 bases, and 5 bases lay outside the gene matches. CDR1 and CDR2 (germline): SEHNR, FQNEAQ (reference sequence). CDR3 length: 15 amino acids. CDR3 sequence reads: CASSPGTGASYEQYF. The CDR3 region has the DNA TGTGCCAGCAGCCCCGGGACAGGGGCTTCCTACGAGCAGTACTTC.

The chain carries TRBV5-4 and TRBJ1-2; 12 nucleotides agree with TRBD1. Germline loops: CDR1 SGHNT, CDR2 YYREEE (reference sequence). With V trimmed by 3 bases and J by 0 bases, 6 bases remained unmatched. The CDR3 covers 17 residues. The CDR3 loop is CASSSGTGGEANYGYTF. In nucleotides, the CDR3 is TGTGCCAGCAGCTCCGGGACAGGGGGCGAGGCTAACTATGGCTACACCTTC.

The CDR3 loop is CSVKAGDTDSPLHF. The CDR3 DNA is TGCAGCGTCAAAGCGGGGGACACTGATTCACCCCTCCACTTT. The chain is built from TRBV29-1 and TRBJ1-6; D may be TRBD1 (6 bases). The germline gives CDR1 SQVTM, CDR2 ANQGSEA. Trimming shortened V by 6 bases and J by 8 bases, and 17 bases separated the two germline ends. This CDR3 is built from 14 residues.

The chain is built from TRBV4-1 and TRBJ2-2, with TRBD2 matching over 9 bases. J gave up 3 bases and V 5 bases, and 4 bases lay outside the gene matches. Germline values: CDR1 MGHRA, CDR2 YSYEKL. There are 15 residues in the CDR3. The CDR3 nucleotides read TGCGCCAGCAGCAGTAGCGGGAGATACACCGGGGAGCTGTTTTTT. This encodes CASSSSGRYTGELFF.

This chain joins TRBV9 and TRBJ1-1; the match to TRBD1 covers 8 bases. J gave up 6 bases and V 1 base, and 2 bases lay outside the gene matches. This CDR3 region has 13 residues. Germline CDR1 and CDR2: SGDLS and YYNGEE. CDR3 sequence: CASSVQGAAEAFF. The CDR3 bases are TGTGCCAGCAGCGTACAGGGGGCGGCTGAAGCTTTCTTT.

This sequence joins TRBV5-6 and TRBJ1-2; D is perhaps TRBD1 (5 bases). Trimming cost V 2 bases and J 4 bases, with 15 bases left between them. Looked up from germline, CDR1 is SGHDT and CDR2 is YYEEEE. The CDR3 has 15 amino acids. The CDR3 nucleotides read TGTGCCAGCAGCTTTGCCGCTCGGGGGTCCTATGGCTACACCTTC. Encoded protein: CASSFAARGSYGYTF.

The chain combines TRBV19 with TRBJ2-7; 9 nucleotides match TRBD1. The V and J ends lost 5 bases and 5 bases, in that order; junction bases with no gene match: 10. Germline V lookup: CDR1 LNHDA, CDR2 SQIVND (reference sequence). There are 15 residues in the CDR3. CDR3 sequence: CASSGTGTGRNEQYF. CDR3 coding DNA: TGTGCCAGTAGTGGGACCGGGACAGGGAGAAACGAGCAGTACTTC. Full variable domain (remainder filled in from reference TRBV19 and TRBJ2-7): DGGITQSPKYLFRKEGQNVTLSCEQNLNHDAMYWYRQDPGQGLRLIYYSQIVNDFQKGDIAEGYSVSREKKESFPLTVTSAQKNPTAFYLCASSGTGTGRNEQYFGPGTRLTVT.

The chain links TRBV23-1 to TRBJ1-1; a possible D gene is TRBD1 (6 bases). TRBV23-1 is annotated as an ORF whose role is uncertain. The CDR3 spans 19 residues. V was shortened by 2 bases and J by 1 base, with 23 bases between the two germline ends. DNA for the CDR3: TGCGCCAGCAGTCAAGAGAAAGGGGGGAAGCCTCGAAAGAACACTGAAGCTTTCTTT. Protein product: CASSQEKGGKPRKNTEAFF.

The V call is TRBV10-3, the J call TRBJ1-1; D is undetermined. The V gene lost 4 bases and the J gene lost 4 bases, with 13 bases spanning the gap. The germline V gene encodes CDR1 ENHRY and CDR2 SYGVKD. The CDR3 has 14 amino acids. The DNA for the CDR3 is TGTGCCATCAGTGGAGAGGGAGATTTCACTGAAGCTTTCTTT. Amino acids: CAISGEGDFTEAFF.

The chain couples TRBV6-1 to TRBJ2-7; a possible D gene is TRBD2 (6 bases). The V end lost 0 bases, the J end lost 4 bases, and 13 bases lay between the germline ends. Germline CDR1 is MNHNS and CDR2 is SASEGT. This CDR3 is built from 15 residues. The CDR3 region is CASSEAGGADYEQYF. The CDR3 DNA sequence: TGTGCCAGCAGTGAAGCGGGCGGGGCGGATTACGAGCAGTACTTC.

The chain links TRBV7-2 to TRBJ2-2; perhaps TRBD1 as D (6 bases). Trimming took 6 bases from V and 2 from J, leaving 13 bases between them. Germline V gene data show CDR1 as SGHTA and CDR2 as FQGNSA. This CDR3 has 15 residues. This chain's CDR3 is CASRSRTENTGELFF. For the CDR3, the DNA is TGTGCCAGCAGGTCAAGGACAGAAAACACCGGGGAGCTGTTTTTT.

This clone was recorded only once. The chain is built from TRBV29-1 and TRBJ2-7; D remains unclear. The length of the CDR3 is 12 residues. Trimming left V 6 bases short and J 5 bases short, with 14 bases between. CDR1 SQVTM and CDR2 ANQGSEA come from the germline V gene. The CDR3 sequence: CSVQDGQHEQYF. The CDR3 coding sequence is TGCAGCGTCCAAGATGGGCAACACGAGCAGTACTTC.

The chain employs TRBV7-9 and TRBJ1-1; the D is unclear. The CDR3 loop spans 14 amino acids. Germline loops: CDR1 SEHNR, CDR2 FQNEAQ (reference sequence). V lost 1 base, J lost 1 base, and 7 bases lay in between. The CDR3 nucleotides read TGTGCCAGCAGCTTAGAGCAGGAGAACACTGAAGCTTTCTTT. It encodes CASSLEQENTEAFF.

V gene TRBV29-1 combines with J gene TRBJ2-7; tentative D call: TRBD2 (6 bases). This CDR3 region has 13 residues. V was cut by 1 base and J by 2 bases, with 9 bases left in between. Germline CDR1 SQVTM, CDR2 ANQGSEA. CDR3 protein: CSVEGSSAYEQYF. Written as DNA, the CDR3 is TGCAGCGTTGAAGGTTCTAGCGCCTACGAGCAGTACTTC.